A selection of T cell receptor beta chains follows, all from one sample in a study of T cell responses to AZD1222 COVID-19 vaccine. The repertoire was sequenced with immunoSEQ multiplex PCR; TCRdb's copy has only in-frame clones and lacks some. Here the sample spans roughly 87,000 clones, about nine tenths being singletons. Sequenced material: peripheral blood, taken 28 days after the second AZD1222 dose. The receptors come from an adult who received the AZD1222 COVID-19 vaccine. CDR3s include the opening cysteine and the closing phenylalanine or tryptophan. A D gene is named only where the DNA matches it firmly. Clone size is not always given. Where it is, it says once, few, many or a class for expanded clones.

size: -
V: TRBV28
J: TRBJ1-2
D: TRBD1
CDR3: CASRRGQGSLSNYGYTF
DNA: TGTGCCAGCAGACGTGGACAGGGGTCTCTGTCTAACTATGGCTACACCTTC

size: many
V: TRBV7-8
J: TRBJ2-7
D: -
CDR3: CASSLQKSSYEQYF
DNA: TGTGCCAGCAGCTTACAAAAGAGCTCCTACGAGCAGTACTTC

size: -
V: TRBV7-2
J: TRBJ2-3
D: TRBD2
CDR3: CASRVSGGGTDTQYF
DNA: TGTGCCAGCAGAGTTAGCGGGGGGGGCACAGATACGCAGTATTTT

size: once
V: TRBV28
J: TRBJ1-3
D: -
CDR3: CASSPTASGNTIYF
DNA: TGTGCCAGCAGTCCGACAGCCTCTGGAAACACCATATATTTT

size: -
V: TRBV11-2
J: TRBJ2-7
D: -
CDR3: CATSEGQSFYEQYF
DNA: TGTGCCACCTCTGAGGGGCAGAGCTTCTACGAGCAGTACTTC

size: -
V: TRBV7-9
J: TRBJ2-2
D: TRBD1
CDR3: CASPAGRGMGTGELFF
DNA: TGTGCCAGCCCCGCTGGCAGGGGGATGGGCACCGGGGAGCTGTTTTTT

size: once
V: TRBV7-9
J: TRBJ2-1
D: -
CDR3: CASSPTGLQGQFF
DNA: TGTGCCAGCAGCCCCACAGGACTCCAGGGGCAGTTCTTC

size: -
V: TRBV7-2
J: TRBJ2-1
D: -
CDR3: CASSLQDGVGNEQFF
DNA: TGTGCCAGCAGCTTACAAGACGGGGTGGGCAATGAGCAGTTCTTC

size: few
V: TRBV6-5
J: TRBJ2-7
D: TRBD1
CDR3: CATGQEPYEQYF
DNA: TGTGCCACTGGACAGGAGCCCTACGAGCAGTACTTC

size: -
V: TRBV7-7
J: TRBJ2-4
D: -
CDR3: CASEGGGRAKNIQYF
DNA: TGTGCTAGCGAAGGGGGGGGTCGAGCCAAAAACATTCAGTACTTC

size: -
V: TRBV4-3
J: TRBJ2-1
D: TRBD2
CDR3: CASSQEGLADRSYNEQFF
DNA: TGCGCCAGCAGCCAAGAGGGACTAGCGGACCGATCCTACAATGAGCAGTTCTTC

size: -
V: TRBV11-3
J: TRBJ1-2
D: -
CDR3: CASSLVNVRGDYGYTF
DNA: TGTGCCAGCAGCTTAGTCAATGTTCGGGGCGACTATGGCTACACCTTC

size: -
V: TRBV6-2/TRBV6-3
J: TRBJ2-7
D: -
CDR3: CASSPGPRHEQYF
DNA: TGTGCCAGCAGCCCTGGCCCGAGGCACGAGCAGTACTTC

size: -
V: TRBV5-8
J: TRBJ2-1
D: TRBD2
CDR3: CASSLAGGLSYNEQFF
DNA: TGTGCCAGCAGCCTAGCGGGAGGCCTCTCCTACAATGAGCAGTTCTTC

size: -
V: TRBV7-3
J: TRBJ2-2
D: -
CDR3: CASSLTVRHANTGELFF
DNA: TGTGCCAGCAGCTTAACGGTTCGGCATGCGAACACCGGGGAGCTGTTTTTT

size: -
V: TRBV4-1
J: TRBJ2-7
D: TRBD1
CDR3: CASSPGQGATYEQYF
DNA: TGCGCCAGCAGCCCCGGGCAGGGGGCGACCTACGAGCAGTACTTC

size: -
V: TRBV9
J: TRBJ2-3
D: TRBD1
CDR3: CASSVVGQGTDTQYF
DNA: TGTGCCAGCAGCGTAGTGGGACAGGGCACAGATACGCAGTATTTT

size: once
V: TRBV7-9
J: TRBJ1-3
D: -
CDR3: CASSLLGQPSGNTIYF
DNA: TGTGCCAGCAGCTTATTGGGCCAGCCCTCTGGAAACACCATATATTTT

size: few
V: TRBV24-1
J: TRBJ2-3
D: -
CDR3: CATSGTLTDTQYF
DNA: TGTGCCACCAGTGGGACCCTCACAGATACGCAGTATTTT

size: few
V: TRBV5-1
J: TRBJ2-3
D: -
CDR3: CASSVTVGSADTQYF
DNA: TGCGCCAGCAGCGTAACCGTGGGGAGCGCAGATACGCAGTATTTT

size: -
V: TRBV4-2
J: TRBJ1-1
D: -
CDR3: CASSNGLEAFF
DNA: TGTGCCAGCAGCAATGGTCTCGAAGCTTTCTTT

size: -
V: TRBV29-1
J: TRBJ1-4
D: -
CDR3: CSVSTATNEKLFF
DNA: TGCAGCGTTTCGACAGCAACTAATGAAAAACTGTTTTTT

size: few
V: TRBV6-5
J: TRBJ1-5
D: -
CDR3: CASSPRGRGNQPQHF
DNA: TGTGCCAGCAGTCCCCGGGGGCGAGGCAATCAGCCCCAGCATTTT

size: -
V: TRBV27
J: TRBJ1-2
D: -
CDR3: CASSPQGGRVGGYTF
DNA: TGTGCCAGCAGTCCTCAGGGTGGCAGGGTGGGTGGCTACACCTTC

size: -
V: TRBV6-5
J: TRBJ2-5
D: TRBD1
CDR3: CASSNRGRGETQYF
DNA: TGTGCCAGCAGCAACAGGGGGCGGGGGGAGACCCAGTACTTC

size: -
V: TRBV7-3
J: TRBJ2-4
D: TRBD1
CDR3: CASSSTGVGIQYF
DNA: TGTGCCAGCAGCTCAACAGGGGTTGGGATTCAGTACTTC

size: -
V: TRBV6-2/TRBV6-3
J: TRBJ1-2
D: -
CDR3: CASSLEGVYGYTF
DNA: TGTGCCAGCAGTCTGGAGGGGGTCTATGGCTACACCTTC

size: -
V: TRBV6-4
J: TRBJ2-1
D: TRBD2
CDR3: CASSETSEGGNEQFF
DNA: TGTGCCAGCAGTGAGACTAGCGAGGGGGGCAATGAGCAGTTCTTC

size: -
V: TRBV5-4
J: TRBJ2-5
D: -
CDR3: CASSSPGRRETQYF
DNA: TGTGCCAGCAGCTCTCCAGGGAGGCGAGAGACCCAGTACTTC

size: -
V: TRBV4-2
J: TRBJ2-7
D: TRBD2
CDR3: CASSRDLAGGPSYEQYF
DNA: TGTGCCAGCAGCCGAGACTTAGCGGGAGGCCCCTCCTACGAGCAGTACTTC

size: -
V: TRBV5-3
J: TRBJ2-4
D: -
CDR3: CARSLHNIQYF
DNA: TGTGCCAGAAGCTTGCACAACATTCAGTACTTC

size: -
V: TRBV4-1
J: TRBJ1-4
D: TRBD1
CDR3: CASSQGQGNEKLFF
DNA: TGCGCCAGCAGCCAGGGACAGGGTAATGAAAAACTGTTTTTT

size: -
V: TRBV28
J: TRBJ1-5
D: -
CDR3: CASSLMGGSNQPQHF
DNA: TGTGCCAGCAGTTTAATGGGGGGTAGCAATCAGCCCCAGCATTTT

size: -
V: TRBV19
J: TRBJ2-7
D: TRBD1
CDR3: CASSIRDSTYEQYF
DNA: TGTGCCAGTAGTATTAGGGACAGCACCTACGAGCAGTACTTC

size: -
V: TRBV11-2
J: TRBJ1-3
D: TRBD1
CDR3: CASSLDGTGRSGNTIYF
DNA: TGTGCCAGCAGCTTGGACGGGACAGGGAGGTCTGGAAACACCATATATTTT

size: few
V: TRBV5-1
J: TRBJ2-7
D: TRBD1
CDR3: CASSPGDRGRDEQYF
DNA: TGCGCCAGCAGCCCCGGGGACAGGGGGCGGGATGAGCAGTACTTC

size: -
V: TRBV10-1
J: TRBJ1-6
D: -
CDR3: CASRSSNNSPLHF
DNA: TGCGCCAGCAGGAGCTCCAATAATTCACCCCTCCACTTT

size: -
V: TRBV25-1
J: TRBJ2-7
D: TRBD1
CDR3: CASSESQTGSSYEQYF
DNA: TGTGCCAGCAGTGAATCGCAGACAGGGAGCTCCTACGAGCAGTACTTC

size: few
V: TRBV28
J: TRBJ1-5
D: -
CDR3: CASSPMGHSNQPQHF
DNA: TGTGCCAGCAGTCCCATGGGACACAGCAATCAGCCCCAGCATTTT

size: -
V: TRBV4-3
J: TRBJ2-1
D: TRBD2
CDR3: CASSQGSGTSGYNEQFF
DNA: TGCGCCAGCAGCCAGGGTTCCGGGACTAGCGGCTACAATGAGCAGTTCTTC

size: -
V: TRBV19
J: TRBJ1-1
D: TRBD1
CDR3: CASTVDRAALAFF
DNA: TGTGCCAGTACCGTGGACAGGGCGGCGTTGGCTTTCTTT

size: -
V: TRBV6-5
J: TRBJ1-1
D: TRBD1
CDR3: CASSLLYRGGTEAFF
DNA: TGTGCCAGCAGTTTATTATACAGGGGGGGCACTGAAGCTTTCTTT

size: once
V: TRBV27
J: TRBJ2-1
D: TRBD2
CDR3: CASSPGTTSRSEQFF
DNA: TGTGCCAGCAGTCCCGGGACTACGTCCAGGAGTGAGCAGTTCTTC

size: -
V: TRBV6-5
J: TRBJ1-5
D: -
CDR3: CASSYSLWGPQHF
DNA: TGTGCCAGCAGTTACTCGCTCTGGGGACCCCAGCATTTT

size: -
V: TRBV9
J: TRBJ2-1
D: -
CDR3: CASSVAPGSPNEQFF
DNA: TGTGCCAGCAGCGTAGCACCGGGGAGTCCCAATGAGCAGTTCTTC

size: -
V: TRBV18
J: TRBJ2-2
D: -
CDR3: CASSPLGTLNTGELFF
DNA: TGTGCCAGCTCACCCCTTGGGACTTTGAACACCGGGGAGCTGTTTTTT

size: -
V: TRBV15
J: TRBJ2-7
D: -
CDR3: CATSREGSTYEQYF
DNA: TGTGCCACCAGCAGAGAGGGCAGTACCTACGAGCAGTACTTC

size: once
V: TRBV9
J: TRBJ2-2
D: TRBD1
CDR3: CASSVINRGRGTGELFF
DNA: TGTGCCAGCAGCGTCATAAACAGGGGTAGAGGCACCGGGGAGCTGTTTTTT

size: -
V: TRBV5-1
J: TRBJ2-5
D: -
CDR3: CASSLGPTKGETQYF
DNA: TGCGCCAGCAGCTTGGGTCCCACCAAGGGAGAGACCCAGTACTTC

size: -
V: TRBV19
J: TRBJ1-1
D: TRBD1
CDR3: CASSGAGGDSDPEAFF
DNA: TGTGCCAGTAGTGGTGCAGGGGGCGATTCGGACCCCGAAGCTTTCTTT

size: -
V: TRBV6-6
J: TRBJ1-1
D: -
CDR3: CASSSTRGTEAFF
DNA: TGTGCCAGCAGTTCCACAAGGGGGACTGAAGCTTTCTTT

size: -
V: TRBV4-1
J: TRBJ2-1
D: -
CDR3: CASSQEGGQELNEQFF
DNA: TGCGCCAGCAGCCAAGAGGGAGGACAGGAGCTCAATGAGCAGTTCTTC

size: -
V: TRBV6-5
J: TRBJ1-1
D: -
CDR3: CASRVGPSMNTEAFF
DNA: TGTGCCAGCAGGGTGGGGCCGTCCATGAACACTGAAGCTTTCTTT

size: -
V: TRBV6-4
J: TRBJ2-1
D: TRBD1
CDR3: CASSPGQGGYNEQFF
DNA: TGTGCCAGCAGTCCTGGACAGGGGGGGTACAATGAGCAGTTCTTC

size: once
V: TRBV29-1
J: TRBJ1-1
D: TRBD1
CDR3: CSVATGTANTEAFF
DNA: TGCAGCGTGGCGACCGGGACAGCGAACACTGAAGCTTTCTTT

size: -
V: TRBV4-3
J: TRBJ2-1
D: -
CDR3: CASSQDRGEQGTFYEQFF
DNA: TGCGCCAGCAGCCAAGATAGGGGGGAACAGGGTACTTTCTATGAGCAGTTCTTC

size: -
V: TRBV7-3
J: TRBJ2-1
D: TRBD2
CDR3: CASSPMGGRGMEQFF
DNA: TGTGCCAGCAGCCCGATGGGCGGGAGGGGCATGGAGCAGTTCTTC

size: many
V: TRBV12-3/TRBV12-4
J: TRBJ1-2
D: -
CDR3: CASSVDFYGYTF
DNA: TGTGCCAGCAGTGTCGATTTCTATGGCTACACCTTC

size: -
V: TRBV24-1
J: TRBJ2-5
D: TRBD1
CDR3: CATSEPGQGKETQYF
DNA: TGTGCCACCAGTGAGCCGGGACAGGGAAAAGAGACCCAGTACTTC

size: -
V: TRBV6-1
J: TRBJ2-7
D: -
CDR3: CASSESQRGEQYF
DNA: TGTGCCAGCAGTGAAAGCCAGCGAGGGGAGCAGTACTTC